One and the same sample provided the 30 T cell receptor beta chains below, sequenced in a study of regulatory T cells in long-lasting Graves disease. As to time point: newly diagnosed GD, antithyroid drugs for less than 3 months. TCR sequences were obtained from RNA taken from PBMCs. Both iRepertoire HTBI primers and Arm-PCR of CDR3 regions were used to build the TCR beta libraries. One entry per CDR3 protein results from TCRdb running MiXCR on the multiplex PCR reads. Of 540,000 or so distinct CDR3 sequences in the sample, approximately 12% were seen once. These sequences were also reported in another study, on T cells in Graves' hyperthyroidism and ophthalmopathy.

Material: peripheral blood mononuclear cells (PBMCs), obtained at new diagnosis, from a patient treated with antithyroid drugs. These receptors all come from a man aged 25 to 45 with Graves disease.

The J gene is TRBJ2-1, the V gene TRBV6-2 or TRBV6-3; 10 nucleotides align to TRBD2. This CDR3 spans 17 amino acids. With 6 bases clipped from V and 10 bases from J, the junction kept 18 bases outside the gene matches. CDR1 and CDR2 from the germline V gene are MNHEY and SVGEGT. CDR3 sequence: CASRYQAGGLSLSEQFF. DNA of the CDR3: TGTGCCAGCAGATACCAAGCGGGAGGGCTAAGTCTGAGCGAGCAGTTCTTC.

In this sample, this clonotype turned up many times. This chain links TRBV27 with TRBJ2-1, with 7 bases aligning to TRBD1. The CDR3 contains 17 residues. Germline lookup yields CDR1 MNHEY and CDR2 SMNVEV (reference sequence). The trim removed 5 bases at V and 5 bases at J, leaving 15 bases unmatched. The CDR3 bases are TGTGCCAGCAGTCCTCCCCCTTGGGGACAGAGGGACAATGAGCAGTTCTTC. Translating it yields CASSPPPWGQRDNEQFF.

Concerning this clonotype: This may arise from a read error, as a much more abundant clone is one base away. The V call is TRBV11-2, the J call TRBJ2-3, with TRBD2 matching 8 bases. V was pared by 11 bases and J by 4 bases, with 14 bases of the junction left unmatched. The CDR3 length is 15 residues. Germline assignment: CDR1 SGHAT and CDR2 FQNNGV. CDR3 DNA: TGTGCCGGCCGTACCTGGGACGGGAGGGCAGATACGCAGTATTTT. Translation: CAGRTWDGRADTQYF.

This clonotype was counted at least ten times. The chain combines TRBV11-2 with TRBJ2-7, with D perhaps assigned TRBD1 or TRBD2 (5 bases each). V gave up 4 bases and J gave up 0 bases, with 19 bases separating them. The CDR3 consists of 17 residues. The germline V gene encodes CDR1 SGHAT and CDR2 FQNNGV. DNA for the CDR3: TGTGCCAGCAGCTCAACTCCACCGGGACGGAGCTCCTACGAGCAGTACTTC. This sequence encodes CASSSTPPGRSSYEQYF.

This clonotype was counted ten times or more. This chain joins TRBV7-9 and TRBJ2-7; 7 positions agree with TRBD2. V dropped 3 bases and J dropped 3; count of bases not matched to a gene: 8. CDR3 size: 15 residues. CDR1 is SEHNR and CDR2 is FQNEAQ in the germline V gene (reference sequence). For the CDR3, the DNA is TGTGCCAGCAGCTTCCAGGCGGGAGAGCGCTACGAGCAGTACTTC. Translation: CASSFQAGERYEQYF.

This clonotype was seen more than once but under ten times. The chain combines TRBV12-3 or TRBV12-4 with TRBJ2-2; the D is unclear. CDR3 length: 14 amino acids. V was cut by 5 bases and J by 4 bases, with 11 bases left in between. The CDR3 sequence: CASSPILSTGELFF. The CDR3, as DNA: TGTGCCAGCAGTCCGATATTGAGCACCGGGGAGCTGTTTTTT.

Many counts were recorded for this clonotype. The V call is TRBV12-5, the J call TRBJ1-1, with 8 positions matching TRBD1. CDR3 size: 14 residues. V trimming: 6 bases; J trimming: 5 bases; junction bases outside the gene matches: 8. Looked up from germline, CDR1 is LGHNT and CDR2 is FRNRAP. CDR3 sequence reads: CASGSRGRRTEAFF. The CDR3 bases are TGTGCTAGTGGCTCCAGGGGGCGGAGGACTGAAGCTTTCTTT. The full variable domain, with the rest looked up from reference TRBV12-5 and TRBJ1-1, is DARVTQTPRHKVTEMGQEVTMRCQPILGHNTVFWYRQTMMQGLELLAYFRNRAPLDDSGMPKDRFSAEMPDATLATLKIQPSEPRDSAVYFCASGSRGRRTEAFFGQGTRLTVV.

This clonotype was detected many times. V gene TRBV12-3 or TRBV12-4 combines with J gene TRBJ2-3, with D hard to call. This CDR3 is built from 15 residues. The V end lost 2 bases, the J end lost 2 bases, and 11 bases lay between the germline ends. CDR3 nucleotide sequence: TGTGCCAGCAGTTTACCTCCACCTCTCACAGATACGCAGTATTTT. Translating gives CASSLPPPLTDTQYF.

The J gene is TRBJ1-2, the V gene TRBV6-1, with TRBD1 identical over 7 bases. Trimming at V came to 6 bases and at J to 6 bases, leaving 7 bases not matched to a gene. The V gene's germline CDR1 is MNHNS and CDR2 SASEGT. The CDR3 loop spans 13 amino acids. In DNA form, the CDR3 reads TGTGCCAGCAGGGGACAGCCCTCAGATGGCTACACCTTC. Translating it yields CASRGQPSDGYTF.

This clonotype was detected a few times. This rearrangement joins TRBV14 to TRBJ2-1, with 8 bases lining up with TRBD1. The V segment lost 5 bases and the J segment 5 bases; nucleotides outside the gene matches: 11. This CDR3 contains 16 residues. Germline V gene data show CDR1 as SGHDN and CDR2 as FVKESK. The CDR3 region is CASSGRDRRGHNEQFF. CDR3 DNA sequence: TGTGCCAGCAGCGGCCGGGACAGGCGTGGCCACAATGAGCAGTTCTTC.

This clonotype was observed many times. This CDR3 is CAISEPGVTDQPQHF. The CDR3 coding sequence is TGTGCCATCAGTGAGCCCGGGGTAACGGATCAGCCCCAGCATTTT. This chain joins TRBV10-3 and TRBJ1-5; D gene ambiguous. The ends were cut back, 2 bases at V and 5 bases at J, with 13 bases in the middle. CDR3 size: 15 residues. From germline, CDR1 is ENHRY and CDR2 SYGVKD.

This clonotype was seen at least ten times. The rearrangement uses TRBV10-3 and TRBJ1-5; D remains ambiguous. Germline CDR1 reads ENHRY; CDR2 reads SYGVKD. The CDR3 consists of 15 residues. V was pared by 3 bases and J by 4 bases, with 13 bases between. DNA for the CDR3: TGTGCCATCAGTGACGATACAGATGGGAATCAGCCCCAGCATTTT. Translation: CAISDDTDGNQPQHF.

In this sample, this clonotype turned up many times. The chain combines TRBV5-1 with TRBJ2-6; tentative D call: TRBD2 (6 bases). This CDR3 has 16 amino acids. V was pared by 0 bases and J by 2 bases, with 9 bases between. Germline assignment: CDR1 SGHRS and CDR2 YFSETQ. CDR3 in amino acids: CASSLAGGAGANVLTF. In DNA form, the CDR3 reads TGCGCCAGCAGCTTGGCCGGCGGGGCTGGGGCCAACGTCCTGACTTTC.

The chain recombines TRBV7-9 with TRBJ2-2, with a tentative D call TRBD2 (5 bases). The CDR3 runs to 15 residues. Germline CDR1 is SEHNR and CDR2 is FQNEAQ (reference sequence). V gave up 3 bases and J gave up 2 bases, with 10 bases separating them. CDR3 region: CASSFEGSNTGELFF. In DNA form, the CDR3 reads TGTGCCAGCAGCTTCGAGGGCAGTAACACCGGGGAGCTGTTTTTT.

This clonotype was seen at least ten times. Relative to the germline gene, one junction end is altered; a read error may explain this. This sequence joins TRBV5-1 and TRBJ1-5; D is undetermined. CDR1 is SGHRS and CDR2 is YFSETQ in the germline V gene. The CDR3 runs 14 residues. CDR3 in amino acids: CASSLADRYQPQHF. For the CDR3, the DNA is TGTGCCAGCAGCTTGGCTGACCGATATCAGCCCCAGCATTTT.

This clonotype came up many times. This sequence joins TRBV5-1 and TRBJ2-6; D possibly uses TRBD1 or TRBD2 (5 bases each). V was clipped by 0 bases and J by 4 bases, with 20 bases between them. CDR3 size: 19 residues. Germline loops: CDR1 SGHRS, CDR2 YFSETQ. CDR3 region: CASSLAMGTLPFGANVLTF. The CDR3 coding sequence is TGCGCCAGCAGCTTGGCCATGGGGACCCTCCCCTTCGGGGCCAACGTCCTGACTTTC.

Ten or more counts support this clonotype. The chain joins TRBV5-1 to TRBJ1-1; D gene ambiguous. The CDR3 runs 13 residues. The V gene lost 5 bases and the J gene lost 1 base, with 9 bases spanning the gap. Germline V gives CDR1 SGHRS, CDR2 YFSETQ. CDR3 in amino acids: CASRSAGNTEAFF. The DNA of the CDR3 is TGCGCCAGCAGGTCGGCAGGGAACACTGAAGCTTTCTTT.

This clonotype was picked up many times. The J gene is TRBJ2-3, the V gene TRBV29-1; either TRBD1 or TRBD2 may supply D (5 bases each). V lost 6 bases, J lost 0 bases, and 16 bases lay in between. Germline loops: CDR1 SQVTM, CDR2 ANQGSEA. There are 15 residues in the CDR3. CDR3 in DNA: TGCAGCGTGCCGGGACCACTTCTTAGCACAGATACGCAGTATTTT. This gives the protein CSVPGPLLSTDTQYF.

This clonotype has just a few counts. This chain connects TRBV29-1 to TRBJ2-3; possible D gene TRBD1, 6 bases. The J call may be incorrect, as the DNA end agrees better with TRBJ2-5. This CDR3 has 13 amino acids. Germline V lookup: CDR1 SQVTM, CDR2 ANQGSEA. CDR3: CSVPAEGGETQYF. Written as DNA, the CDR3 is TGCAGCGTTCCTGCGGAAGGGGGAGAGACCCAGTACTTC.

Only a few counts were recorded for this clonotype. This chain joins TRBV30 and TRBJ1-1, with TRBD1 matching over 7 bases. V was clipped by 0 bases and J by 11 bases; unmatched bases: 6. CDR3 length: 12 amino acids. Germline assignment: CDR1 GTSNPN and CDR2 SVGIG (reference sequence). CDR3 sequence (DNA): TGTGCCTGGAGTGTAAATCAGGACAGGGCTTTCTTT. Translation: CAWSVNQDRAFF.

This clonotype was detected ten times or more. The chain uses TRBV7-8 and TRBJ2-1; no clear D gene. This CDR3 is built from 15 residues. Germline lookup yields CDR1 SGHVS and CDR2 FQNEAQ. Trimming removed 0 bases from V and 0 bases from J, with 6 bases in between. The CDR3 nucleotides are TGTGCCAGCAGCTTAGCGGGGTACTCCTACAATGAGCAGTTCTTC. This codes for CASSLAGYSYNEQFF.

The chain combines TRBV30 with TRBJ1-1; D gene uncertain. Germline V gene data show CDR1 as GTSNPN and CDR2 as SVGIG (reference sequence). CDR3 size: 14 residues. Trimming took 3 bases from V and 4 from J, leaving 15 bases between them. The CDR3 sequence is CAWSRPRRPTEAFF. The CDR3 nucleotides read TGTGCCTGGAGCCGCCCTCGGAGGCCCACTGAAGCTTTCTTT.

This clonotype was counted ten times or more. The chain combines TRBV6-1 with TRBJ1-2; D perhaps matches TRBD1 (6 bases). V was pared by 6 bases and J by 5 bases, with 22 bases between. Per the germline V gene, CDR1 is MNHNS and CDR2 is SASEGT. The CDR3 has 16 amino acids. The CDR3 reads CASSASLRGKLYGYTF. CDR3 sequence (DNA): TGTGCCAGCAGCGCCTCCCTTAGGGGGAAGTTATATGGCTACACCTTC.

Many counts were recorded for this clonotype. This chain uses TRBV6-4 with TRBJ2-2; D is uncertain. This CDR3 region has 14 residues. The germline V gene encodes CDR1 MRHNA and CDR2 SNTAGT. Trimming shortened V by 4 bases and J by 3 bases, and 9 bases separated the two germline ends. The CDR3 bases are TGTGCCAGCAGTGTGGGTTCGGACACCGGGGAGCTGTTTTTT. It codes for CASSVGSDTGELFF.

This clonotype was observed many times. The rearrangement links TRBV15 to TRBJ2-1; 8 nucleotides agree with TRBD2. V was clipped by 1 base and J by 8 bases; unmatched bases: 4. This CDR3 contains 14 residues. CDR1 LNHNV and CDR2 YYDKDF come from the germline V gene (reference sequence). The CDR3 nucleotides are TGTGCCACCAGCAGAGGACTAGCGAAGGATGAGCAGTTCTTC. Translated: CATSRGLAKDEQFF.

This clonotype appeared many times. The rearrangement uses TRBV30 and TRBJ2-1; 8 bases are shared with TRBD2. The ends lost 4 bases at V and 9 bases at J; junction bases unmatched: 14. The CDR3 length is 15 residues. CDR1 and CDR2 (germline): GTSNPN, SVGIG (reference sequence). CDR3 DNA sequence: TGTGCCTGGACTCGGGAGGGCAGGGGAGGCGGTGAGCAGTTCTTC. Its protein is CAWTREGRGGGEQFF.

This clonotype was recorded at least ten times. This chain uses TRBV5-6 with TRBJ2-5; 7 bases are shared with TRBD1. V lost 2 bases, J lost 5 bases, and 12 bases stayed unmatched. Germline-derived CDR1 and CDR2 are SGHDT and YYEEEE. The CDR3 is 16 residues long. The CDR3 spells CASSFPDRNVHETQYF. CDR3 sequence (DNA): TGTGCCAGCAGCTTCCCGGACAGGAATGTTCACGAGACCCAGTACTTC.

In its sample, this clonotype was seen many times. The CDR3 here is CASSLLGLWYTEAFF. CDR3 coding DNA: TGTGCCAGCAGCTTACTCGGACTGTGGTACACTGAAGCTTTCTTT. The chain carries TRBV7-2 and TRBJ1-1, with D unclear. The CDR3 totals 15 residues. Germline assignment: CDR1 SGHTA and CDR2 FQGNSA. The V gene lost 2 bases and the J gene lost 3 bases, with 13 bases spanning the gap.

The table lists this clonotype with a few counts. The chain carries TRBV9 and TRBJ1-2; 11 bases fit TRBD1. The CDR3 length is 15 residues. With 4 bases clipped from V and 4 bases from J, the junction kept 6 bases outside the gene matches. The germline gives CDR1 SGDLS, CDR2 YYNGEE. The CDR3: CASSPRTGGGYGYTF. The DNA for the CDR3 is TGTGCCAGCAGCCCTCGGACAGGGGGCGGCTATGGCTACACCTTC.

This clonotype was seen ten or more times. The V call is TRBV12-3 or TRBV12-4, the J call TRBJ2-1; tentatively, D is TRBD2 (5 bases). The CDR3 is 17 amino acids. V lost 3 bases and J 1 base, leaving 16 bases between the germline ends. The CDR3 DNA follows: TGTGCCAGCAGTTTCGCGGGTGGGGTCCCTTCCTACAATGAGCAGTTCTTC. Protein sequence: CASSFAGGVPSYNEQFF.